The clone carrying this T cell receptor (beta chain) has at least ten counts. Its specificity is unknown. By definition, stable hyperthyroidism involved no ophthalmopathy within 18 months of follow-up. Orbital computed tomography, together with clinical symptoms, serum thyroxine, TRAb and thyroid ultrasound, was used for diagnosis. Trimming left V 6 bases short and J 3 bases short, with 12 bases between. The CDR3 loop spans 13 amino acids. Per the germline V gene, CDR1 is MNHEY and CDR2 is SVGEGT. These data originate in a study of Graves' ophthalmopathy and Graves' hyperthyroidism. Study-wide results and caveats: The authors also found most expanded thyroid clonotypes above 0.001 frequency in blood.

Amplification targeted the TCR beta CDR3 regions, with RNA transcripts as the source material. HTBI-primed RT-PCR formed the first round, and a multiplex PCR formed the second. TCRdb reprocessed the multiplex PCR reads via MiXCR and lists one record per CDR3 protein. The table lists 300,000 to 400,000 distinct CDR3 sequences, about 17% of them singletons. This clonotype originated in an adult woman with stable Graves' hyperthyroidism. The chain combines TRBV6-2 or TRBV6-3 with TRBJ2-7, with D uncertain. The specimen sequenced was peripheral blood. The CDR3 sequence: CASSGRRYYEQYF. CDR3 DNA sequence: TGTGCCAGCAGCGGACGGCGATACTACGAGCAGTACTTC.